This TCR beta chain was recorded in a study of T cell responses to AZD1222 COVID-19 vaccine. Whole-study results and caveats: A mostly white British donor set with more females was recruited, and clonal diversity was possibly underestimated.

Notes on this clone: Its specificity is not known.

The CDR3 covers 10 residues. Per the germline V gene, CDR1 is DFQATT and CDR2 is SNEGSKA (reference sequence). Trimming removed 7 bases at V and 6 bases at J, with 10 bases between. Repertoires were generated with immunoSEQ multiplex PCR, while TCRdb's copy carries only in-frame clones and drops some. The sample has under 150,000 clones, more than 85% seen once. The V call is TRBV20-1, the J call TRBJ2-7; D remains ambiguous. The TCR originated in an adult in good health. Sample: peripheral blood, taken on day 0 of AZD1222 vaccination. The CDR3 sequence: CSVVGGEQYF. CDR3 bases: TGCAGTGTCGTAGGCGGCGAGCAGTACTTC.